These 12 T cell receptor beta chains came from one sample sequenced in a study of T-cell memory formation after mild COVID-19. Each CDR3 protein is one row after TCRdb ran MiXCR on the 5' RACE reads. Of about 470,000 distinct CDR3 sequences detected, 20% to 30% appear once; the ten largest clones hold around an eighth. The sample comprised PBMCs or a T cell subset sorted from them (not recorded which). These receptors were taken from an adult woman who had mild COVID-19 (a few samples of this study predate the infection). Cell type and time point are not known.

The V and J genes are TRBV24-1 and TRBJ2-3, with 7 bases aligning to TRBD1. V shed 5 bases, J shed 1 base, and the junction held 5 bases outside the gene matches. Germline assignment: CDR1 KGHDR and CDR2 SFDVKD. The CDR3 extends over 15 amino acids. In DNA, the CDR3 is TGTGCCACCAGTGTCGCCGGACAGGGCACAGATACGCAGTATTTT. Encoded protein: CATSVAGQGTDTQYF.

This clonotype was seen only a few times. This chain links TRBV13 with TRBJ2-3, with D unclear. Germline V gene sequence: CDR1 PRHDT, CDR2 FYEKMQ (reference sequence). Trimming took off 5 bases at V and 6 bases at J, with 12 bases between the two ends. The CDR3 consists of 13 residues. Here the CDR3 DNA reads TGTGCCAGCAGCCAAGCCTTCCCGGATACGCAGTATTTT. It specifies CASSQAFPDTQYF.

J is TRBJ1-1 and V is TRBV29-1; 10 nucleotides agree with TRBD1. Trimming removed 5 bases from V and 1 base from J; junction bases left unmatched: 10. CDR1 is SQVTM and CDR2 is ANQGSEA in the germline V gene. This CDR3 has 16 residues. The DNA of the CDR3 is TGCAGCGTTATAGGAGGGACAGGGGCCGGGAACACTGAAGCTTTCTTT. It specifies CSVIGGTGAGNTEAFF.

This chain uses TRBV7-2 with TRBJ1-1; 7 nucleotides align to TRBD1. Germline V gives CDR1 SGHTA, CDR2 FQGNSA. Germline trimming cut 5 bases from V and 4 bases from J; bases unmatched to any gene: 10. The CDR3 is 15 amino acids. This CDR3 reads CASSIGTALGTEAFF. The CDR3 bases are TGTGCCAGCAGCATCGGGACAGCCTTAGGCACTGAAGCTTTCTTT.

This clonotype has a handful of counts. V gene TRBV5-5 combines with J gene TRBJ1-1, with a tentative D call TRBD1 (6 bases). Germline CDR1 SGHKS, CDR2 YYEKEE (reference sequence). CDR3 size: 14 residues. V lost 7 bases and J 5 bases, leaving 18 bases between the germline ends. The CDR3 sequence is CASHPGGRGTEAFF. CDR3 nucleotide sequence: TGTGCCAGCCACCCCGGGGGCAGGGGTACTGAAGCTTTCTTT.

The V gene is TRBV6-2 or TRBV6-3, the J gene TRBJ2-3; the match to TRBD2 covers 14 bases. Germline CDR1 MNHEY, CDR2 SVGEGT. V shed 6 bases, J shed 1 base, and the junction held 9 bases outside the gene matches. The length of the CDR3 is 18 residues. CDR3 nucleotides: TGTGCCAGCAGCTCGCCCGGGACTAGCGGGAGTGGCACAGATACGCAGTATTTT. Amino acids: CASSSPGTSGSGTDTQYF.

This clonotype was found many times. The chain employs TRBV7-2 and TRBJ2-3, with TRBD2 matching 7 bases. V shed 5 bases and J 4 bases; nucleotides not matched to a gene: 3. The CDR3 has 13 amino acids. CDR1 is SGHTA, CDR2 FQGNSA, per germline. The DNA for the CDR3 is TGTGCCAGCAGCCCCCGGGGGGCAGATACGCAGTATTTT. Amino acid sequence: CASSPRGADTQYF.

This clonotype was detected only a few times. The chain carries TRBV7-8 and TRBJ1-2, with a weak D call TRBD1 (5 bases). V was cut by 6 bases and J by 8 bases, with 19 bases left in between. The length of the CDR3 is 14 residues. The V gene's germline CDR1 is SGHVS and CDR2 FQNEAQ. The CDR3 DNA reads TGTGCCAGCAGTGACGGCGGGACGGGATCGGGCTACACCTTC. It yields the protein CASSDGGTGSGYTF.

The chain combines TRBV7-9 with TRBJ2-5; no firm D call. V was shortened by 8 bases and J by 5 bases, with 18 bases between the two germline ends. The CDR3 is 14 residues long. Per the germline V gene, CDR1 is SEHNR and CDR2 is FQNEAQ (reference sequence). CDR3 loop: CASGTAGASETQYF. Here the CDR3 DNA reads TGTGCCAGCGGAACAGCCGGCGCAAGTGAGACCCAGTACTTC.

The gene calls are TRBV5-1 and TRBJ1-6; D not resolved. The CDR3 contains 15 residues. V was clipped by 1 base and J by 4 bases, with 9 bases between them. The germline gives CDR1 SGHRS, CDR2 YFSETQ. The CDR3 spells CASSLSRGYNSPLHF. The CDR3 DNA reads TGCGCCAGCAGCTTGTCACGGGGTTATAATTCACCCCTCCACTTT.

In DNA, the CDR3 is TGCGCCAGCAGCCAAGGGAGTAGGACTAGCGGGAGAAATGAGCAGTTCTTC. Residues: CASSQGSRTSGRNEQFF. V and J are TRBV4-3 and TRBJ2-1, with 13 bases aligning to TRBD2. CDR1 LGHNA and CDR2 YSLEER come from the germline V gene. After removal of 1 base from V and 7 bases from J, the junction contained 7 bases not matched to a gene. CDR3 size: 17 residues.

In the case of this clonotype: This likely reflects a read error, since a far larger clone is one base away. The CDR3 DNA follows: TGTGCCAGCAGATTAGGTACAGGGGGGACTGAAGCTTTCTTT. This gives the protein CASRLGTGGTEAFF. The chain couples TRBV7-3 to TRBJ1-1; TRBD1 aligns across 8 bases. This CDR3 is 14 amino acids long. The germline V gene has CDR1 SGHTA and CDR2 FQGTGA. The trim removed 6 bases at V and 5 bases at J, leaving 8 bases unmatched. The full variable domain, its missing parts supplied by reference TRBV7-3 and TRBJ1-1, is GAGVSQTPSNKVTEKGKYVELRCDPISGHTALYWYRQSLGQGPEFLIYFQGTGAADDSGLPNDRFFAVRPEGSVSTLKIQRTERGDSAVYLCASRLGTGGTEAFFGQGTRLTVV.